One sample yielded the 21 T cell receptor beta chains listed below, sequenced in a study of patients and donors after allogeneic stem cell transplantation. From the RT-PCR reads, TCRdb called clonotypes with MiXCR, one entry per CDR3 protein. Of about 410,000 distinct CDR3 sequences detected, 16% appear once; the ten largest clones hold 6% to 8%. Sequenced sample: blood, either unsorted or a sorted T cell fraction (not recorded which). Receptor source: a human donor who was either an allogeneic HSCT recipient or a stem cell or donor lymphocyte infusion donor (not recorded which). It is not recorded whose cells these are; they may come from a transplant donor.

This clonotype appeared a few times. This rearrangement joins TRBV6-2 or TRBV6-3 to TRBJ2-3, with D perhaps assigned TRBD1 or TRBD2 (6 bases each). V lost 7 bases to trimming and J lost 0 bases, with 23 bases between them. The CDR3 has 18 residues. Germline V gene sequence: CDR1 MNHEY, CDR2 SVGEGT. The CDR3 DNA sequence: TGTGCCAGCAACGTACGGCTGGGACAAGGGACTAGCACAGATACGCAGTATTTT. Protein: CASNVRLGQGTSTDTQYF.

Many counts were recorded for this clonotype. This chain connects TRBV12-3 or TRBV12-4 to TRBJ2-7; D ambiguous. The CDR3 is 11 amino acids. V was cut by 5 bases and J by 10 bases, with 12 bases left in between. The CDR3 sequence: CASSNLKAQYF. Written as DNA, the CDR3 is TGTGCCAGCAGTAACTTAAAGGCCCAGTACTTC.

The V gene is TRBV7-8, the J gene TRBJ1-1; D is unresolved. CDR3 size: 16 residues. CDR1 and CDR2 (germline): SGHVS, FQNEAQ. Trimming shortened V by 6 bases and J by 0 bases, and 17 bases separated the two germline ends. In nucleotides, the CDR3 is TGTGCCAGCAGGCCAAGCATCTGGGCGGTGAACACTGAAGCTTTCTTT. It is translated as CASRPSIWAVNTEAFF.

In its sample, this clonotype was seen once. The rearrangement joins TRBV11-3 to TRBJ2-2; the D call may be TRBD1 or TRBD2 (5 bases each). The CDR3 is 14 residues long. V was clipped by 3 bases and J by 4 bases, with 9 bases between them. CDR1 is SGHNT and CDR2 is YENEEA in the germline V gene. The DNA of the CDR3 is TGTGCCAGCAGCTTTTCGGGGACCACCGGGGAGCTGTTTTTT. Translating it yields CASSFSGTTGELFF.

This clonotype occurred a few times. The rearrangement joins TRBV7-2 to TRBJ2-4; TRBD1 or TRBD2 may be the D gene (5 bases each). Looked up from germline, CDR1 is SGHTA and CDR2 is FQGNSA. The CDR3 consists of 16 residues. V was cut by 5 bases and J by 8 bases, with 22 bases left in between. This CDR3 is CASSLETGTPGHIQYF. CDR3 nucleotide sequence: TGTGCCAGCAGCCTCGAAACCGGGACGCCTGGGCACATTCAGTACTTC.

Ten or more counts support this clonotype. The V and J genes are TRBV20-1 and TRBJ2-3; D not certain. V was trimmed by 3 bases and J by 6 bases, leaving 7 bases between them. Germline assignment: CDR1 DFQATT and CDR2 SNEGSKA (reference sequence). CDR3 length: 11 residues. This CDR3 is CSASQVDTQYF. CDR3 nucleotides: TGCAGTGCTAGTCAGGTGGATACGCAGTATTTT.

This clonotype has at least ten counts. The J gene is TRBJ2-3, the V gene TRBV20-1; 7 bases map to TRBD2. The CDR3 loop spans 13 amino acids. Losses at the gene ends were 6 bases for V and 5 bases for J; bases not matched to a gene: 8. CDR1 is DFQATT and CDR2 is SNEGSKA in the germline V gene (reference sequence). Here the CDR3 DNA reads TGCAGTGCGCTACCGCGGGGGATAGATACGCAGTATTTT. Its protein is CSALPRGIDTQYF.

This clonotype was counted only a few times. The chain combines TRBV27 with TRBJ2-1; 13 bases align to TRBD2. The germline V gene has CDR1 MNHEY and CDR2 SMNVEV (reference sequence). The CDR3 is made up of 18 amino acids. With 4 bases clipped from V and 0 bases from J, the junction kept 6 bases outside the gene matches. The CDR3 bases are TGTGCCAGCAGTTCCCTCAGACTAGCGGGAGGCTCCTACAATGAGCAGTTCTTC. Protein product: CASSSLRLAGGSYNEQFF.

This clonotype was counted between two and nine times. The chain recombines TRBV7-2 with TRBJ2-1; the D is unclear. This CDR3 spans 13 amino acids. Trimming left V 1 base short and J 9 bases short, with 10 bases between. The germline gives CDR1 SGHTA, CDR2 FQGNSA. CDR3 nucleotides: TGTGCCAGCAGCTTAGGTTTCAAGGGTGAGCAGTTCTTC. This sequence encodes CASSLGFKGEQFF.

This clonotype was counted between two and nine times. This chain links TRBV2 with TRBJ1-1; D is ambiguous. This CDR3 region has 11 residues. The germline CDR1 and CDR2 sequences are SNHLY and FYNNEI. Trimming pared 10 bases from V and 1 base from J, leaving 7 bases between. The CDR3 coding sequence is TGTGCCACTTCGAGGAACACTGAAGCTTTCTTT. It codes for CATSRNTEAFF.

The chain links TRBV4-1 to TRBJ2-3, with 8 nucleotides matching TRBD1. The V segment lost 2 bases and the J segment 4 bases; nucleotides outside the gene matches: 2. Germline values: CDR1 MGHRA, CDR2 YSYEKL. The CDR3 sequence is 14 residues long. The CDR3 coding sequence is TGCGCCAGCAGCCAACCAGGGGGCCCAGATACGCAGTATTTT. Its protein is CASSQPGGPDTQYF.

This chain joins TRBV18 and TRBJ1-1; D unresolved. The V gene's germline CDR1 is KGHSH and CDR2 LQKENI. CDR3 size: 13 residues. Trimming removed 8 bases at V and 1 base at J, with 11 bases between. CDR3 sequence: CASQIGGNTEAFF. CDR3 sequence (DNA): TGTGCCAGCCAGATTGGCGGGAACACTGAAGCTTTCTTT.

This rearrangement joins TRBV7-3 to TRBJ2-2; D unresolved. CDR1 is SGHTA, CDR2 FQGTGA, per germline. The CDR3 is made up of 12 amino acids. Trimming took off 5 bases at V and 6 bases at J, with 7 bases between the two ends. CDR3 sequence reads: CASSPVSGELFF. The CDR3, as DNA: TGTGCCAGCAGCCCCGTGTCCGGGGAGCTGTTTTTT.

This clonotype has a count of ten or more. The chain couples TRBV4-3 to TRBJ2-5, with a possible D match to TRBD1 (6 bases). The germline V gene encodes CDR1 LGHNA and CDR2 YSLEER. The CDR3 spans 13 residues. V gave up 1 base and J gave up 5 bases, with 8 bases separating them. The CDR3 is CASSQAGVETQYF. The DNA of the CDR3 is TGCGCCAGCAGCCAAGCAGGGGTGGAGACCCAGTACTTC.

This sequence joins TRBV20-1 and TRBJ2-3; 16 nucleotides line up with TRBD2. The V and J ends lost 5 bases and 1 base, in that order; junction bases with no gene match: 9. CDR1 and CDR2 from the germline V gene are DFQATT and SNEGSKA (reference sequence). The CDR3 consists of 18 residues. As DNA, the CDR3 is TGCAGTGCTGGACCGGGACTAGCGGGGGGGCCGGGCACAGATACGCAGTATTTT. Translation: CSAGPGLAGGPGTDTQYF.

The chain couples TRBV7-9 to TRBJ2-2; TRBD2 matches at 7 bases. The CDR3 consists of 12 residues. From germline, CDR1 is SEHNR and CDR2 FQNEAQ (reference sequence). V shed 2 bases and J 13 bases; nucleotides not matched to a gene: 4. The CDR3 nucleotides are TGTGCCAGCAGCTTACCGCCGGGAGGGCTGTTTTTT. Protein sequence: CASSLPPGGLFF. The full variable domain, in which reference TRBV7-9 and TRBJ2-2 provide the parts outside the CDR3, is DTGVSQNPRHKITKRGQNVTFRCDPISEHNRLYWYRQTLGQGPEFLTYFQNEAQLEKSRLLSDRFSAERPKGSFSTLEIQRTEQGDSAMYLCASSLPPGGLFFGEGSRLTVL.

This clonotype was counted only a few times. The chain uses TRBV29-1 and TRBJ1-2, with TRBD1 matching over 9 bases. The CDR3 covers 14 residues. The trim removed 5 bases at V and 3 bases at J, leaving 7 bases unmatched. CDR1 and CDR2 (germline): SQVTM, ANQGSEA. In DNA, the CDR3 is TGCAGCGTTACCACAGGGGGCGTAGACTATGGCTACACCTTC. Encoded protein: CSVTTGGVDYGYTF.

CDR3 sequence (DNA): TGCGCCAGCAGTGGGTCAGGGGCCGGTTCTCTTTCCTACGAGCAGTACTTC. Translating it yields CASSGSGAGSLSYEQYF. The chain joins TRBV5-1 to TRBJ2-7; D is perhaps TRBD1 (6 bases). This CDR3 is 17 amino acids long. Germline lookup yields CDR1 SGHRS and CDR2 YFSETQ. Between the trimmed V and J ends, which lost 5 bases and 1 base, there was a span of 22 bases.

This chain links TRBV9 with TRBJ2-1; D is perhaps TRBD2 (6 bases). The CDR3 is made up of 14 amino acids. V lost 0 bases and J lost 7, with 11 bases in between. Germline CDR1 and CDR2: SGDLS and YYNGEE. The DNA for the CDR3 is TGTGCCAGCAGCGTAGGCGGGAAAGGGAATGAGCAGTTCTTC. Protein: CASSVGGKGNEQFF.

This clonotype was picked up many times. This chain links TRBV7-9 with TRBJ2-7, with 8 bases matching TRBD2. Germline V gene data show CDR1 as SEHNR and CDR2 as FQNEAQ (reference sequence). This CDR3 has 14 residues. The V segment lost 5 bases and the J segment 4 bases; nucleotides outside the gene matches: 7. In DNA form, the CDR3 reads TGTGCCAGCAGCCTAAGCGGGAGTTCGTACGAGCAGTACTTC. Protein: CASSLSGSSYEQYF.

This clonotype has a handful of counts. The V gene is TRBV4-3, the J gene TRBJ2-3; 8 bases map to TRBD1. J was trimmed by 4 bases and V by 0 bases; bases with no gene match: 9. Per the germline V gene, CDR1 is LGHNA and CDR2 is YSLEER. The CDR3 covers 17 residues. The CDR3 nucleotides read TGCGCCAGCAGCCAAGATCGGACAGGGATGGTCCCAGATACGCAGTATTTT. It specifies CASSQDRTGMVPDTQYF.